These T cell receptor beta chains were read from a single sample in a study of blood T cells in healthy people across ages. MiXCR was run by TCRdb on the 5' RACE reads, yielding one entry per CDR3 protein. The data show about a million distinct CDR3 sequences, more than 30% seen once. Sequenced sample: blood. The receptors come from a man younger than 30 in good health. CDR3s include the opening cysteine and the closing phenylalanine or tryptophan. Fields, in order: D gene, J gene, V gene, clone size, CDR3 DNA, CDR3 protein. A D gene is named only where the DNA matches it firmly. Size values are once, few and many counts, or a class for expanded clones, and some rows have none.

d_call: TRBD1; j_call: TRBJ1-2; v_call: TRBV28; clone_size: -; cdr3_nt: TGTGCCAGCAGTTCAGGACAGGGGGGGGACTATGGCTACACCTTC; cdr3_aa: CASSSGQGGDYGYTF
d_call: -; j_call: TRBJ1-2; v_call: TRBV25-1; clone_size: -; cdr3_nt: TGTGCCAGCAGGGGAGGGATCTATGGCTACACCTTC; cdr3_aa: CASRGGIYGYTF
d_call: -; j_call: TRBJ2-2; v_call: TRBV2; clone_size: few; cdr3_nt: TGTGCCAGCAGACATCCTAACAGGGGAGGAACCGGGGAGCTGTTTTTT; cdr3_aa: CASRHPNRGGTGELFF
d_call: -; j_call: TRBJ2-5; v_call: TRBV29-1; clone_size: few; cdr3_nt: TGCAGCGTTGACAGGGGAGAAGAGACCCAGTACTTC; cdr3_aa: CSVDRGEETQYF
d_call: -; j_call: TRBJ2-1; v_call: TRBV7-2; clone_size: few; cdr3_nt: TGTGCCACCAATGGAGGCCCCCATTACAATGAGCAGTTCTTC; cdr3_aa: CATNGGPHYNEQFF
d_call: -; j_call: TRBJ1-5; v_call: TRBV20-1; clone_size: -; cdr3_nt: TGCAGTGCTAGGAAATCCCGGGACTTGAGATACAATCAGCCCCAGCATTTT; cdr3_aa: CSARKSRDLRYNQPQHF
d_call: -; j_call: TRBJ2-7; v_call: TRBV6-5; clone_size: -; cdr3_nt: TGTGCCAGCAGAGTTGCCAGCTCCTACGAGCAGTACTTC; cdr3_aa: CASRVASSYEQYF
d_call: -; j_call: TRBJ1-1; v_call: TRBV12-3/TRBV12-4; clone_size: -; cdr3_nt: TGTGCCAGCGGTTTCGGGGAGGACACTGAAGCTTTCTTT; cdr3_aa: CASGFGEDTEAFF
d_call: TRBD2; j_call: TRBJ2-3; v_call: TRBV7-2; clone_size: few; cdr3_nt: TGTGCCAGCAGCCGCGGAGGGACTAGCGGGGGAAATACGCAGTATTTT; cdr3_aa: CASSRGGTSGGNTQYF
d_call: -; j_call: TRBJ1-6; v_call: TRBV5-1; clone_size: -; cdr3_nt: TGCGCCAGCAGCTTGGCGGTTAATTCACCCCTCCACTTT; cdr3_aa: CASSLAVNSPLHF
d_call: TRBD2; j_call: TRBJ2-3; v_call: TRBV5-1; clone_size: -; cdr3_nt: TGCGCCAGCAGCTTTGGAAGCGGGGAATCCGATACGCAGTATTTT; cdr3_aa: CASSFGSGESDTQYF
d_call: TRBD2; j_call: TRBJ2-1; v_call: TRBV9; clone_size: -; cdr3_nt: TGTGCCAGCAGCGTACTAGCGGGGGGGGGCAATGAGCAGTTCTTC; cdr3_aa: CASSVLAGGGNEQFF
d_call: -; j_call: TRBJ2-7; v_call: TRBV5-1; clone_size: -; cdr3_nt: TGCGCCAGCAGTACTCGCCCGGGACAATCCTACGAGCAGTACTTC; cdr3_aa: CASSTRPGQSYEQYF
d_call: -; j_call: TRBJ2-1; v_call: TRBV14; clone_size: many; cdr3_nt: TGTGCCAGCAGCCAAGTGGGATTCTCCTACAATGAGCAGTTCTTC; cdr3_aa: CASSQVGFSYNEQFF
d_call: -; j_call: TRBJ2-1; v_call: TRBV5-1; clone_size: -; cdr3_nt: TGCGCCAGCAGCTTTGGGACGGAGCACGCCAATGAGCAGTTCTTC; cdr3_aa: CASSFGTEHANEQFF
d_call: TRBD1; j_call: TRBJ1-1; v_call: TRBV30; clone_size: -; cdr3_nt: TGTGCCTGGAGTTGGGCAGGGGGGAACACTGAAGCTTTCTTT; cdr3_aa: CAWSWAGGNTEAFF